Listed below are T cell receptor beta chains from one sample, sequenced in a study of T-cell memory formation after mild COVID-19. TCRdb re-derived calls from the 5' RACE reads in MiXCR, one entry per CDR3 protein. The data show hundreds of thousands of distinct CDR3 sequences, about a fifth seen once. Sequenced input: PBMCs or a T cell subset sorted from them (not recorded which). These receptors were collected from an adult woman who had mild COVID-19 (a few samples of this study predate the infection). Cell type and time point are not known. The CDR3 runs from the conserved cysteine through the conserved F or W. Fields, in order: D gene, J gene, V gene, clone size, CDR3 DNA, CDR3 protein. D genes are given only for firm matches. Clone sizes are given selectively: once, few, many, or a class where the clone is expanded.

>-|TRBJ2-5|TRBV14|-
TGTGCCAGCAGCCGCGGACTCCCGGAGACCCAGTACTTC
CASSRGLPETQYF
>-|TRBJ2-1|TRBV7-2|-
TGTGCCAGCAGCCGAGCCCCGCCCAATGAGCAGTTCTTC
CASSRAPPNEQFF
>TRBD1|TRBJ1-1|TRBV29-1|few
TGCAGCGTTGATCGGGGACAGTTGAACACTGAAGCTTTCTTT
CSVDRGQLNTEAFF
>-|TRBJ2-5|TRBV3-1|few
TGTGCCAGCCGGGACTTCCAAGAGACCCAGTACTTC
CASRDFQETQYF
>-|TRBJ2-2|TRBV11-2|-
TGTGCCAGCAGCTTAAGTTCGGACTACACCGGGGAGCTGTTTTTT
CASSLSSDYTGELFF
>-|TRBJ2-1|TRBV27|-
TGTGCCAGCAGTCCCCAGACAGCGCGGTCCCACAGCTCCTACAATGAGCAGTTCTTC
CASSPQTARSHSSYNEQFF
>TRBD1|TRBJ2-7|TRBV29-1|-
TGCAGCGTTGAGGGGGACAGGACCTACGAGCAGTACTTC
CSVEGDRTYEQYF
>TRBD2|TRBJ2-3|TRBV10-3|-
TGTGCCATCAGGCCGGGACTAGCGGGAGATACGCAGTATTTT
CAIRPGLAGDTQYF
>-|TRBJ2-1|TRBV6-5|-
TGTGCCAGCAGCCCGACTAGGGAAGAGCAGTTCTTC
CASSPTREEQFF
>-|TRBJ1-1|TRBV20-1|-
TGCAGTGCTTTCACCCCCTCATTCACAGGGCTCACTGAAGCTTTCTTT
CSAFTPSFTGLTEAFF
>-|TRBJ2-5|TRBV12-3/TRBV12-4|few
TGTGCCAGCGCGAGAAACTGGAACCAAGAGACCCAGTACTTC
CASARNWNQETQYF
>-|TRBJ2-3|TRBV5-1|-
TGCGCCAGCAGCCCTCTGCGGCAAGCAGATACGCAGTATTTT
CASSPLRQADTQYF
>-|TRBJ2-1|TRBV7-8|-
TGTGCCAGCAGCTCCACCTACAATGAGCAGTCCTTC
CASSSTYNEQSF
>TRBD1|TRBJ1-2|TRBV24-1|-
TGTGCCACCAGTGAAAACCGCGGGACAGGGGATTTTAACGGCTACACCTTC
CATSENRGTGDFNGYTF
>-|TRBJ1-2|TRBV29-1|many
TGCAGCGTTGAAGACAGGGTATATGGCTACACCTTC
CSVEDRVYGYTF
>TRBD1|TRBJ1-1|TRBV12-3/TRBV12-4|few
TGTGCCAGCAGTCCCCGGGGTGGCCAGGGGGCCGAAGCTTTCTTT
CASSPRGGQGAEAFF
>-|TRBJ1-1|TRBV29-1|-
TGCAGCGTTCGACCGGCCAACACTGAAGCTTTCTTT
CSVRPANTEAFF
>TRBD1|TRBJ2-3|TRBV11-2|-
TGTGCCAGCAGCTTGACAGGGATTAGCACAGATACGCAGTATTTT
CASSLTGISTDTQYF
>TRBD1|TRBJ2-2|TRBV29-1|-
TGCAGCGTTGAAGGGTGGGACAGATCCACCGGGGAGCTGTTTTTT
CSVEGWDRSTGELFF
>-|TRBJ2-7|TRBV27|-
TGTGCCAGCAGTTCCCGGTCGTGGACGAGGTTCTACGAGCAGTACTTC
CASSSRSWTRFYEQYF
>-|TRBJ1-2|TRBV4-1|-
TGCGCCAGCAGCCAAGTCCGGCAGGGGATTGACTATGGCTACACCTTC
CASSQVRQGIDYGYTF
>TRBD2|TRBJ2-1|TRBV4-2|-
TGTGCCAGCAGCCTCCGAGTTGGGGTACTAGCGGGGCTGAATGAGCAGTTCTTC
CASSLRVGVLAGLNEQFF
>TRBD1|TRBJ1-5|TRBV12-3/TRBV12-4|-
TGTGCCAGCAGTTTCAACGGGGGACAGGGGGCGGTTCAGCCCCAGCATTTT
CASSFNGGQGAVQPQHF
>-|TRBJ2-4|TRBV20-1|few
TGCAGTGCTAGAGATTTTACAAAGCAAGCCAAAAACATTCAGTACTTC
CSARDFTKQAKNIQYF
>TRBD2|TRBJ2-2|TRBV7-6|-
TGTGCCAGCAGCTTAGCTAGCGGGGGGAACACCGGGGAGCTGTTTTTT
CASSLASGGNTGELFF
>-|TRBJ2-1|TRBV7-3|-
TGTGCCAGCAGTTCGGGGGGCCTCTCCTACAATGAGCAGTTCTTC
CASSSGGLSYNEQFF
>TRBD2|TRBJ2-7|TRBV29-1|-
TGCAGCGTTCGGGGGGACGTCTCCTACGAGCAGTACTTC
CSVRGDVSYEQYF
>-|TRBJ2-3|TRBV29-1|few
TGCAGCGCATGTGCGGACGGGGAGAGCACAGATACGCAGTATTTT
CSACADGESTDTQYF
>TRBD1|TRBJ2-7|TRBV30|-
TGTGCCTGGAGTCACGGGACAGGGGGTTATTACGAGCAGTACTTC
CAWSHGTGGYYEQYF
>TRBD2|TRBJ2-7|TRBV20-1|-
TGCAGTGCTAGAGGAGCTAGCGGGGGGCCGTTCGAGCAGTACTTC
CSARGASGGPFEQYF
>TRBD2|TRBJ2-5|TRBV12-3/TRBV12-4|-
TGTGCCAGCAGTTTAGGACTAGCGGGGACACCCTTCCAAGAGACCCAGTACTTC
CASSLGLAGTPFQETQYF
>-|TRBJ2-7|TRBV13|few
TGTGCCAGCAGCTTAGGGAATAAAGAGCAGTACTTC
CASSLGNKEQYF
>-|TRBJ2-7|TRBV4-2|-
TGTGCCAGCAGCCAAGATCACGGCCCCTACGAGCAGTACTTC
CASSQDHGPYEQYF
>-|TRBJ2-5|TRBV7-6|few
TGTGCCAGCAGCCCCCTGACAGGCCCAGAGACCCAGTACTTC
CASSPLTGPETQYF
>-|TRBJ2-5|TRBV7-6|few
TGTGCCAGCAGCTTAGACCCGGGGCCGCAAGAGACCCAGTACTTC
CASSLDPGPQETQYF
>-|TRBJ2-1|TRBV20-1|few
TGCAGTGCTAGCAAACCCGGGACTCCCTCTACCTACAATGAGCAGTTCTTC
CSASKPGTPSTYNEQFF
>-|TRBJ2-4|TRBV5-1|-
TGCGCCAGCAGCTTGGGGACTCTAGGGTCGGCACTAGCCAAAAACATTCAGTACTTC
CASSLGTLGSALAKNIQYF
>-|TRBJ2-3|TRBV11-2|-
TGTGCCAGCAGCCCCAGTATGGCCCAGTATTTT
CASSPSMAQYF
>TRBD2|TRBJ2-2|TRBV15|few
TGTGCCACCAGCATGCAAGCGGGAGGCACCGGGGAGCTGTTTTTT
CATSMQAGGTGELFF
>TRBD2|TRBJ2-2|TRBV6-2/TRBV6-3|-
TGTGCCAGCAGTTACTCAGGCAGCGGGGACACCGGGGAGCTGTTTTTT
CASSYSGSGDTGELFF
>-|TRBJ2-3|TRBV24-1|-
TGTGCCACCAGTGACTTTACTCACCAGGATACGCAGTATTTT
CATSDFTHQDTQYF
>-|TRBJ1-5|TRBV15|-
TGTGCCACCAGCAGACCGGGACAATTAGGTCAGCCCCAGCATTTT
CATSRPGQLGQPQHF
>TRBD1|TRBJ2-3|TRBV5-1|few
TGCGCCAGCAGCTTGGGTCGGGACAGCCTCACAGATACGCAGTATTTT
CASSLGRDSLTDTQYF
>-|TRBJ1-2|TRBV12-3/TRBV12-4|-
TGTGCCAGCAGCTTGGCAGGAGTCTATGGCTACACCTTC
CASSLAGVYGYTF
>-|TRBJ1-1|TRBV19|-
TGTGCCAGCGCCTTGACTTGGGGCAAGAACACTGAAGCTTTCTTT
CASALTWGKNTEAFF
>-|TRBJ2-3|TRBV7-3|few
TGTGCCAGCAGCTTAAATCCGGAGACGACAGATACGCAGTATTTT
CASSLNPETTDTQYF
>-|TRBJ1-1|TRBV6-4|-
TGTGCCAGCAGTGACTCTGTGAGGAGGGGGACGGGAGAGAACACTGAAGCTTTCTTT
CASSDSVRRGTGENTEAFF
>-|TRBJ2-1|TRBV12-3/TRBV12-4|-
TGTGCCAGCAGTTTAAACCCCCCTCCTGAGCAGTTCTTC
CASSLNPPPEQFF
>TRBD2|TRBJ2-1|TRBV29-1|few
TGCAGCACCGGGACTAGTCGTCCGAATGAGCAGTTCTTC
CSTGTSRPNEQFF
>-|TRBJ1-6|TRBV4-2|many
TGTGCCAGCAGCCAAGATCGGCTAGCCGCCATCGTTAATTCACCCCTCCACTTT
CASSQDRLAAIVNSPLHF
>TRBD1|TRBJ2-7|TRBV7-9|-
TGTGCCAGCAGCCCAAAGCATGCCGGGACAGGGGGCTACGAGCAGTACTTC
CASSPKHAGTGGYEQYF
>-|TRBJ2-5|TRBV5-4|-
TGTGCCAGCAGCTTGGAGGGCAGCCGAGCAACCCAGTACTTC
CASSLEGSRATQYF
>TRBD1|TRBJ1-1|TRBV24-1|-
TGTGCCACCAGTGCCGGGACAGGGGCCGGGGGGAACACTGAAGCTTTCTTT
CATSAGTGAGGNTEAFF
>TRBD2|TRBJ2-2|TRBV9|few
TGTGCCAGCAGCGTTCTAGGGCGGAGCGGGGGGAACACCGGGGAGCTGTTTTTT
CASSVLGRSGGNTGELFF